The clone carrying this TCR beta chain was picked up many times. No antigen is known for it. With 3 bases removed from V and 0 bases from J, the gap between germline ends came to 12 bases. Germline CDR1 is KGHSH and CDR2 is LQKENI. CDR3 length: 15 amino acids. Samples came from axillary lymph nodes draining the breast cancer. TCRdb reprocessed the multiplex PCR reads with MiXCR, giving one entry per CDR3 protein. This table holds 130,000 or so distinct CDR3 sequences, approximately 29% found once. The entry originates in a study of breast tumors, draining lymph nodes, adjacent tissues. General study findings and limits: Compared with lymph nodes, tumors were less diverse; compared with nontumor tissue, more. Tumor T cell lymph node origin was a supported hypothesis, not proven. Luminal-like breast cancer showed significantly greater tumor-nontumor repertoire similarity than basal-like breast cancer did.

The V call is TRBV18, the J call TRBJ2-7; possibly TRBD2 for D (5 bases). The sequence was obtained from a female donor with breast cancer. Some clones in this sample may be carry-over from other donors' samples. Sequenced material: axillary lymph node tissue. CDR3 protein: CASSPSGGFSYEQYF. As DNA, the CDR3 is TGTGCCAGCTCACCGAGCGGCGGCTTCTCCTACGAGCAGTACTTC.